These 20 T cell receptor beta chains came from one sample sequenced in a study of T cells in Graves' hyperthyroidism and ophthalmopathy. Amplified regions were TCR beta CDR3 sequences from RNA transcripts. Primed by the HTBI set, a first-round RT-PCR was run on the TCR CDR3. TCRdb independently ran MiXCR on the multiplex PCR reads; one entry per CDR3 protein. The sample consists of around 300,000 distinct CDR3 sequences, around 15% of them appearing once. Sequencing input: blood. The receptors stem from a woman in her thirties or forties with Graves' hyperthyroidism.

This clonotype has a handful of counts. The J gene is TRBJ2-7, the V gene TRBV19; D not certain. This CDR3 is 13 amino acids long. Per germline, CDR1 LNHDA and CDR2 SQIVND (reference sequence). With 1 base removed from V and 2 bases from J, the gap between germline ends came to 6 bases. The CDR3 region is CASSIAKTYEQYF. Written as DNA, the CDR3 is TGTGCCAGTAGTATAGCAAAAACCTACGAGCAGTACTTC.

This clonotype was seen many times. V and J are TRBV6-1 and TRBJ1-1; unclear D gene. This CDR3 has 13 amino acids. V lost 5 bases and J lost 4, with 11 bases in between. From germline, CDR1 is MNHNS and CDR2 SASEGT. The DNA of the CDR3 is TGTGCCAGCAGTTCCGGGTGGGGCACTGAAGCTTTCTTT. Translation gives CASSSGWGTEAFF.

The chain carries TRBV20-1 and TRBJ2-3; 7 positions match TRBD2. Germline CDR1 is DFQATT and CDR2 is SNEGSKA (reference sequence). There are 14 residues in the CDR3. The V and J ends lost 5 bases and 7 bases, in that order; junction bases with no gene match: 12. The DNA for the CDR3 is TGCAGTGCTGGGGGGGGAGCGGGAACAAATACGCAGTATTTT. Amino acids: CSAGGGAGTNTQYF.

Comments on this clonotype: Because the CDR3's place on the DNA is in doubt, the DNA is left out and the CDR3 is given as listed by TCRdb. CDR3 residues: CASSFYICSASPPTSGYNEQFF. The chain links TRBV11-2 to TRBJ2-1; the DNA was not used to check the table's D call, TRBD2. Including both end residues, the CDR3 is 22 amino acids long. Looked up from germline, CDR1 is SGHAT and CDR2 is FQNNGV.

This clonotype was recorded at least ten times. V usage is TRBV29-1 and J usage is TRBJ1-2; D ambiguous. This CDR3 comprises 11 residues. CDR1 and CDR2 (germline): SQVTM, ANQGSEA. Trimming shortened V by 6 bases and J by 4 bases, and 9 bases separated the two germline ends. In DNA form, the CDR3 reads TGCAGCGTCGTGACTGCCTATGGCTACACCTTC. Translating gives CSVVTAYGYTF.

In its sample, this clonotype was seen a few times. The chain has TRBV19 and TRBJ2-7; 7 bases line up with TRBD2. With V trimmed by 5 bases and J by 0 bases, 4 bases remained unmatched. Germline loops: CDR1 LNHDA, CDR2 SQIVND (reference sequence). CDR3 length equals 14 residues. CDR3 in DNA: TGTGCCAGTAGTCACACGGGAGGCTCCTACGAGCAGTACTTC. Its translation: CASSHTGGSYEQYF.

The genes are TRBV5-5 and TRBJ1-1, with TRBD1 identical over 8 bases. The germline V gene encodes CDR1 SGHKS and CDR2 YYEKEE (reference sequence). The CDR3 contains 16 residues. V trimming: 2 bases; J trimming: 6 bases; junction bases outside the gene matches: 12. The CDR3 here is CASSLSPPTGVAEAFF. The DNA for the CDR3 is TGTGCCAGCAGCTTAAGTCCCCCGACAGGGGTCGCTGAAGCTTTCTTT. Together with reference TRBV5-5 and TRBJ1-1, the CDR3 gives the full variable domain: DAGVTQSPTHLIKTRGQQVTLRCSPISGHKSVSWYQQVLGQGPQFIFQYYEKEERGRGNFPDRFSARQFPNYSSELNVNALLLGDSALYLCASSLSPPTGVAEAFFGQGTRLTVV.

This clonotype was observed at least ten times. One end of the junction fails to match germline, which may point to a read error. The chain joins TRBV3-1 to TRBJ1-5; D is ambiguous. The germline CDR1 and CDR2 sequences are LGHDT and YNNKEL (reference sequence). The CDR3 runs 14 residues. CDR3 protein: CASNQWDSNQPQHF. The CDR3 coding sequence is TGTGCCAGCAACCAATGGGATTCCAATCAGCCCCAGCATTTT. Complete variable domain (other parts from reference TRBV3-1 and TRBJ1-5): DTAVSQTPKYLVTQMGNDKSIKCEQNLGHDTMYWYKQDSKKFLKIMFSYNNKELIINETVPNRFSPKSPDKAHLNLHINSLELGDSAVYFCASNQWDSNQPQHFGDGTRLSIL.

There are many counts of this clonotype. The CDR3 protein is CASSLRDSGNTIYF. In nucleotides, the CDR3 is TGTGCCAGCAGCTTAAGGGACAGCGGAAACACCATATATTTT. This chain joins TRBV11-1 and TRBJ1-3, with 7 positions matching TRBD1. Germline trimming cut 2 bases from V and 4 bases from J; bases unmatched to any gene: 2. CDR3 length: 14 residues. Germline CDR1 SGHAT, CDR2 FQDESV (reference sequence).

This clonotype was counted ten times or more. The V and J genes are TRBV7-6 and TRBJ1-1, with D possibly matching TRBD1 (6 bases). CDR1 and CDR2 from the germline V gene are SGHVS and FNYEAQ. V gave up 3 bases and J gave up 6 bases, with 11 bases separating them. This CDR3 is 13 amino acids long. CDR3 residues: CASSFEQGPEAFF. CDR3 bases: TGTGCCAGCAGCTTCGAACAGGGACCTGAAGCTTTCTTT.

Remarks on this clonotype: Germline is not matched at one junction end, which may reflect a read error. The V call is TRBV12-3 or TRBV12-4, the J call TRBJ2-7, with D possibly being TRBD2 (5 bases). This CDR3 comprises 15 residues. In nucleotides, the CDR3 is TGTGCCACCAGTCAGCCCAGCGGCAGTACCCACGAGCAGTACTTC. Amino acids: CATSQPSGSTHEQYF.

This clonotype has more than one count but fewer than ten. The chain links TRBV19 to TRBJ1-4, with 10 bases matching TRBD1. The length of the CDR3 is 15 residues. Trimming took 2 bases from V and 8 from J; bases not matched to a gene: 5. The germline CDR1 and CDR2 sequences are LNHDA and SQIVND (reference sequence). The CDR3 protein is CASSITGTGVEKLFF. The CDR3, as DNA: TGTGCCAGTAGTATAACTGGGACAGGGGTCGAAAAACTGTTTTTT.

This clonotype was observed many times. The CDR3 here is CASSIEGGLTNQPQHF. The CDR3 nucleotides are TGTGCCAGTAGTATAGAGGGGGGACTCACGAACCAGCCCCAGCATTTT. This chain uses TRBV19 with TRBJ1-5; weak D call: TRBD1 (5 bases). V was trimmed by 0 bases and J by 7 bases, leaving 16 bases between them. Germline loops: CDR1 LNHDA, CDR2 SQIVND (reference sequence). The CDR3 runs 16 residues.

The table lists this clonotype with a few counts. The CDR3 DNA reads TGCGCCAGCAGCCGGTCCGACAGGGAGGGGGAGACCCAGTACTTC. It is translated as CASSRSDREGETQYF. The genes are TRBV4-1 and TRBJ2-5; D assignment may be TRBD1 or TRBD2 (7 bases each). Per germline, CDR1 MGHRA and CDR2 YSYEKL. CDR3 length: 15 amino acids. Trimming shortened V by 4 bases and J by 5 bases, and 17 bases separated the two germline ends.

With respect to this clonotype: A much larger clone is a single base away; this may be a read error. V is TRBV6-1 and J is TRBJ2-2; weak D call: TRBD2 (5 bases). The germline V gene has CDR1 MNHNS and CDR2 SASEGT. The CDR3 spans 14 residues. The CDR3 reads CVIAAATNTGELFF. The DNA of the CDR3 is TGTGTCATCGCAGCGGCCACGAACACCGGGGAGCTGTTTTTT.

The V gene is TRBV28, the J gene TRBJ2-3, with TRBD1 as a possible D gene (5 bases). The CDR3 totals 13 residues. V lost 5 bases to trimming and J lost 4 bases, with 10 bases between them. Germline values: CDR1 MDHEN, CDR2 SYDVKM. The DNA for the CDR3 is TGTGCCAGCAGTGAGCTAGGGGCAGATACGCAGTATTTT. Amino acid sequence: CASSELGADTQYF. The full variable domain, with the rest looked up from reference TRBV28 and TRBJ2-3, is DVKVTQSSRYLVKRTGEKVFLECVQDMDHENMFWYRQDPGLGLRLIYFSYDVKMKEKGDIPEGYSVSREKKERFSLILESASTNQTSMYLCASSELGADTQYFGPGTRLTVL.

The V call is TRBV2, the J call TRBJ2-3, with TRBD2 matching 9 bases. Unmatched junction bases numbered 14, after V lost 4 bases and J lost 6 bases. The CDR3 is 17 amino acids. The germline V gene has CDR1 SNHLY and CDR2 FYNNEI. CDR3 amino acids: CASSGTHGLASFDTQYF. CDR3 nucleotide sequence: TGTGCCAGCAGTGGAACCCACGGACTAGCGAGTTTTGATACGCAGTATTTT.

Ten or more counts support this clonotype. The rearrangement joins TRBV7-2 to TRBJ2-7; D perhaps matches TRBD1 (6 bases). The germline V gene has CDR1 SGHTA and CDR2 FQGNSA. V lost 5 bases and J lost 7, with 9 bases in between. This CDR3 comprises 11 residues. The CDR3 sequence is CASSHTGEQYF. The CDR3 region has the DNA TGTGCCAGCAGCCATACAGGGGAGCAGTACTTC. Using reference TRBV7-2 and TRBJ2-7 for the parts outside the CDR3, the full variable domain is GAGVSQSPSNKVTEKGKDVELRCDPISGHTALYWYRQSLGQGLEFLIYFQGNSAPDKSGLPSDRFSAERTGGSVSTLTIQRTQQEDSAVYLCASSHTGEQYFGPGTRLTVT.

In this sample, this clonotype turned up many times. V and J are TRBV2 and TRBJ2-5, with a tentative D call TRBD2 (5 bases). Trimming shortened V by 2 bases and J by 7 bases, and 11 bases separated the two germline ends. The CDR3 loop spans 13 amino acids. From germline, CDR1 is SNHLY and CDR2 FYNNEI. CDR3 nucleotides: TGTGCCAGCAGTGAAACGCTGGCGGGGACCCAGTACTTC. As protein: CASSETLAGTQYF. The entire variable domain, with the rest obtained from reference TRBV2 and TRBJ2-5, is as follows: EPEVTQTPSHQVTQMGQEVILRCVPISNHLYFYWYRQILGQKVEFLVSFYNNEISEKSEIFDDQFSVERPDGSNFTLKIRSTKLEDSAMYFCASSETLAGTQYFGPGTRLLVL.

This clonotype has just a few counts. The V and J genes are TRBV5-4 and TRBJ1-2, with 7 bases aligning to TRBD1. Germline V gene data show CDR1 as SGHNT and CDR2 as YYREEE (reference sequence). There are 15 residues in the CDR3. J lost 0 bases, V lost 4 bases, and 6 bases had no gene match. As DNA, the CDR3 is TGTGCCAGCAGCCGAGGGACAGCCGCTAACTATGGCTACACCTTC. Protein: CASSRGTAANYGYTF.